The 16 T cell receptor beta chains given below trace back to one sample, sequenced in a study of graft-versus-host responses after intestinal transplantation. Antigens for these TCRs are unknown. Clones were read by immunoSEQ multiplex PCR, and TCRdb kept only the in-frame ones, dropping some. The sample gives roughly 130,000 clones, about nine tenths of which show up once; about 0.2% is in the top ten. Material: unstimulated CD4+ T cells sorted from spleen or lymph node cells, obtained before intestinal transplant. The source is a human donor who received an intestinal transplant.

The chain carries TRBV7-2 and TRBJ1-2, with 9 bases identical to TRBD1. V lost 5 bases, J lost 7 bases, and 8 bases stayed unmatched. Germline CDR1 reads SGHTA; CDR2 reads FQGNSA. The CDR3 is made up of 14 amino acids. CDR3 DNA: TGTGCCAGCAGCACGCAACAGGGGGCACGTGGCTACACCTTC. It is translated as CASSTQQGARGYTF.

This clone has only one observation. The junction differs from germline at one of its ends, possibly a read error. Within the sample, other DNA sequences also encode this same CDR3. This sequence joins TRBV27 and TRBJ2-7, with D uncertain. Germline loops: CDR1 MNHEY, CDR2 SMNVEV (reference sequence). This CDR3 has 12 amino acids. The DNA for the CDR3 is TGTGCCAGCAGGCTGGGTCCCTACGAGCAGTATTTC. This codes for CASRLGPYEQYF.

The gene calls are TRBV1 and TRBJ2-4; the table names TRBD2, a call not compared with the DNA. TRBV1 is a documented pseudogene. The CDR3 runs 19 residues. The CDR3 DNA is TGCACCAGCAGCTCCGATGGACTAGCGGCTAGGGGAGCCAAAAACATTCAGTACTTC. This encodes CTSSSDGLAARGAKNIQYF.

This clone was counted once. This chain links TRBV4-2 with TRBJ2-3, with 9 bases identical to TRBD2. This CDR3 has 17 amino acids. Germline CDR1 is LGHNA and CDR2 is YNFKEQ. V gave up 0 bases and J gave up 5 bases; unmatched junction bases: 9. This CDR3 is CASSQDRLAVTKDTQYF. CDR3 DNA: TGTGCCAGCAGCCAAGATCGACTAGCGGTCACAAAAGATACGCAGTATTTT.

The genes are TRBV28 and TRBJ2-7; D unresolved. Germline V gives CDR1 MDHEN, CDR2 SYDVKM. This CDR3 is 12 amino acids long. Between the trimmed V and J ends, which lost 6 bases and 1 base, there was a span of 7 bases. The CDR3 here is CASREGSYEQYF. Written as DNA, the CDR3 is TGTGCCAGCAGGGAAGGGTCCTACGAGCAGTACTTC.

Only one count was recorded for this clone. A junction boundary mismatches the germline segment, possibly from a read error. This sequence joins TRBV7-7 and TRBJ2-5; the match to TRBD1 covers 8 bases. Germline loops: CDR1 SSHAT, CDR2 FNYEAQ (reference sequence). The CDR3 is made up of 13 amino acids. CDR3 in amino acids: CASSLDRGETQYF. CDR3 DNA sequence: TGTGCTAGCAGCTTAGACAGGGGAGAGACCCAGTACTTC.

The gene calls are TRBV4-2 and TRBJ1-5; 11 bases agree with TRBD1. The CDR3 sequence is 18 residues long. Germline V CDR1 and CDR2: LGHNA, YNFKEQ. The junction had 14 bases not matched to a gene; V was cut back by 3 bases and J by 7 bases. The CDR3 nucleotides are TGTGCCAGCAGCCATGGGGTGAGCGGACAGGGGGCTCAACAGCCCCAGCATTTT. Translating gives CASSHGVSGQGAQQPQHF.

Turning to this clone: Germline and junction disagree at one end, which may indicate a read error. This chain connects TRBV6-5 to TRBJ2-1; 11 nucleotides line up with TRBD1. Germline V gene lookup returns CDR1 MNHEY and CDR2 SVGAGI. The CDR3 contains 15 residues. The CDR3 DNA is TGTGCCGGCAGTCAACCCGGGACAGGGGGAAATGAGCAGTTCTTC. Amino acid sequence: CAGSQPGTGGNEQFF.

The CDR3 protein is CAWHGTGGAKNIQYF. CDR3 bases: TGTGCCTGGCATGGGACAGGGGGAGCCAAAAACATTCAGTACTTC. The genes are TRBV30 and TRBJ2-4; 11 bases are a match to TRBD1. This CDR3 has 15 amino acids. Trimming cost V 5 bases and J 0 bases; bases outside gene matches: 3. Per the germline V gene, CDR1 is GTSNPN and CDR2 is SVGIG (reference sequence).

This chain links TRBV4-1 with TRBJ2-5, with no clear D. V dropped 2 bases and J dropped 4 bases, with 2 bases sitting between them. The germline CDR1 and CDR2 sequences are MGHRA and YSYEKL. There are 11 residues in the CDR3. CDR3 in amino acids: CASSQTETQYF. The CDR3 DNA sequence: TGCGCCAGCAGCCAAACAGAGACCCAGTACTTC.

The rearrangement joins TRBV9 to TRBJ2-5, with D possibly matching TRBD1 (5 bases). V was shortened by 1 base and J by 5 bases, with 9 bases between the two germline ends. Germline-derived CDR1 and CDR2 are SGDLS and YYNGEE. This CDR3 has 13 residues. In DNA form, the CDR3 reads TGTGCCAGCAGCGTAAGGGGATGGGAGACCCAGTACTTC. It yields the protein CASSVRGWETQYF.

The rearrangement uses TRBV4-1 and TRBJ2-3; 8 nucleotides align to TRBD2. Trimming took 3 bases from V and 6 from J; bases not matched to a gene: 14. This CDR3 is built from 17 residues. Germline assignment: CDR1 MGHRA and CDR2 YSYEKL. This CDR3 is CASSQTGGEAGADTQYF. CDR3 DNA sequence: TGCGCCAGCAGCCAGACGGGTGGAGAAGCGGGAGCGGATACGCAGTATTTT.

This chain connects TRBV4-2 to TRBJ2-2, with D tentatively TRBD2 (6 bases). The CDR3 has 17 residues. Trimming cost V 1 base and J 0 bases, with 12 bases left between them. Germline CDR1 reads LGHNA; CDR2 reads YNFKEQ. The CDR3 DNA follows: TGTGCCAGCAGCCAAGCCTTGGGGGGATCGAACACCGGGGAGCTGTTTTTT. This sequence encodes CASSQALGGSNTGELFF.

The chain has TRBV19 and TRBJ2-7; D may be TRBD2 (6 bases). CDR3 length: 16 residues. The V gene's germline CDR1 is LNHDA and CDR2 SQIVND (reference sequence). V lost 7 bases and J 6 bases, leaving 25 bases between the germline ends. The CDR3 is CASTMLPGLSSGEQYF. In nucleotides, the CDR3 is TGTGCCAGTACCATGCTCCCGGGACTGAGCTCAGGCGAGCAGTACTTC.

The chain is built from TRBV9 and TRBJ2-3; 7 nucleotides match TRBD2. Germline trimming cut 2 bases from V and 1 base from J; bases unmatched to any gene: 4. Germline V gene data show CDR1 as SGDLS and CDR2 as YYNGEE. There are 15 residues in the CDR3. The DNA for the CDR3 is TGTGCCAGCAGCGTCGAAGGGAGGGGCACAGATACGCAGTATTTT. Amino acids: CASSVEGRGTDTQYF.

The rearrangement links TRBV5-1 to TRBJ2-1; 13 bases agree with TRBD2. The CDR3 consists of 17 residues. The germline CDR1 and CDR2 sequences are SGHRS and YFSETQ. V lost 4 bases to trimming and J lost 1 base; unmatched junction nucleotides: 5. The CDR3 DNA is TGCGCCAGCAGCATTGGGACTAGCGGGAAGTCCTACAATGAGCAGTTCTTC. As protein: CASSIGTSGKSYNEQFF. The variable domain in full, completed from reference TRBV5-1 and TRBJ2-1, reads KAGVTQTPRYLIKTRGQQVTLSCSPISGHRSVSWYQQTPGQGLQFLFEYFSETQRNKGNFPGRFSGRQFSNSRSEMNVSTLELGDSALYLCASSIGTSGKSYNEQFFGPGTRLTVL.